This is a list of T cell receptor beta chains from one sample in a study of T cell responses to AZD1222 COVID-19 vaccine. Sequenced by immunoSEQ multiplex PCR; TCRdb stores in-frame clones only, minus some. Here the sample spans 150,000 to 200,000 clones, about 86% being singletons. Source: peripheral blood, taken 28 days after the second AZD1222 dose. Every receptor here comes from an adult who received the AZD1222 COVID-19 vaccine. The CDR3 runs from the conserved cysteine through the conserved F or W. Fields, in order: clone size, V gene, D gene, J gene, CDR3 DNA, CDR3 protein. A D gene is named only where the DNA matches it firmly. A clone size is listed for some rows: how often the clone was seen (once, few, many), or a class if it is expanded.

abundance: NA; v_gene: TRBV18; d_gene: NA; j_gene: TRBJ2-7; CDR3nt: TGTGCCAGCTCACCGAACAGGGATTCCTACGAGCAGTACTTC; CDR3aa: CASSPNRDSYEQYF
abundance: NA; v_gene: TRBV25-1; d_gene: NA; j_gene: TRBJ1-6; CDR3nt: TGTGCCAGCAGTGCCGACAGGTTAAATTCACCCCTCCACTTT; CDR3aa: CASSADRLNSPLHF
abundance: NA; v_gene: TRBV3-1/TRBV3-2; d_gene: TRBD1; j_gene: TRBJ1-4; CDR3nt: TGTGCCAGCAGCCAAGATCAGGGGGTAGGGAATGAAAAACTGTTTTTT; CDR3aa: CASSQDQGVGNEKLFF
abundance: NA; v_gene: TRBV3-1/TRBV3-2; d_gene: NA; j_gene: TRBJ1-1; CDR3nt: TGTGCCAGCAGCCAAGAATATCCGATTCACATGAACACTGAAGCTTTCTTT; CDR3aa: CASSQEYPIHMNTEAFF
abundance: NA; v_gene: TRBV9; d_gene: NA; j_gene: TRBJ1-6; CDR3nt: TGTGCCAGCAGCGTAGAACGGGGATCACCCCTCCACTTT; CDR3aa: CASSVERGSPLHF
abundance: NA; v_gene: TRBV19; d_gene: NA; j_gene: TRBJ1-5; CDR3nt: TGTGCCAGTAGTATCTGGGTCAGTGGCAGGGCTTCCAATCAGCCCCAGCATTTT; CDR3aa: CASSIWVSGRASNQPQHF
abundance: NA; v_gene: TRBV19; d_gene: NA; j_gene: TRBJ2-7; CDR3nt: TGTGCCAGTAGTATAGAGGGGCGGACTGCCAGCTACGAGCAGTACTTC; CDR3aa: CASSIEGRTASYEQYF
abundance: NA; v_gene: TRBV11-2; d_gene: NA; j_gene: TRBJ2-7; CDR3nt: TGTGCCTCAGGACGGGGGAGTTACGAGCAGTACTTC; CDR3aa: CASGRGSYEQYF
abundance: NA; v_gene: TRBV9; d_gene: NA; j_gene: TRBJ2-3; CDR3nt: TGTGCCAGCAGCGTAGGGATGGGAGTCACAGATACGCAGTATTTT; CDR3aa: CASSVGMGVTDTQYF
abundance: NA; v_gene: TRBV6-5; d_gene: NA; j_gene: TRBJ1-4; CDR3nt: TGTGCCAGCAGGAAACAGGGTAGTAATGAAAAACTGTTTTTT; CDR3aa: CASRKQGSNEKLFF
abundance: NA; v_gene: TRBV24-1; d_gene: TRBD1; j_gene: TRBJ2-5; CDR3nt: TGTGCCACCAGTGGAGGGGGCCGTGAGACCCAGTACTTC; CDR3aa: CATSGGGRETQYF
abundance: NA; v_gene: TRBV7-2; d_gene: TRBD2; j_gene: TRBJ2-4; CDR3nt: TGTGCCAGCAGCCCCCCCGGGGGGGGCCGGGTTCAGTACTTC; CDR3aa: CASSPPGGGRVQYF
abundance: NA; v_gene: TRBV5-1; d_gene: NA; j_gene: TRBJ2-5; CDR3nt: TGCGCCAGCAGGGGAACGGAGACCCAGTACTTC; CDR3aa: CASRGTETQYF
abundance: NA; v_gene: TRBV7-8; d_gene: NA; j_gene: TRBJ1-1; CDR3nt: TGTGCCAGCAGCAAACGAGACTCCAGGGAAACTGAAGCTTTCTTT; CDR3aa: CASSKRDSRETEAFF
abundance: once; v_gene: TRBV5-4; d_gene: NA; j_gene: TRBJ1-1; CDR3nt: TGTGCCAGCAGCGGCGAGACAGGCAGGATGAACACTGAAGCTTTCTTT; CDR3aa: CASSGETGRMNTEAFF
abundance: NA; v_gene: TRBV21-1; d_gene: NA; j_gene: TRBJ2-6; CDR3nt: TGTGCCAGCAGCCAACAGGGGGTGGGTGACTCTGGGGCCAACGTCCTGACTTTC; CDR3aa: CASSQQGVGDSGANVLTF
abundance: NA; v_gene: TRBV10-2; d_gene: NA; j_gene: TRBJ1-4; CDR3nt: TGCGCCAGCAGTGAGATGCTAGGGGCAACTAATGAAAAACTGTTTTTT; CDR3aa: CASSEMLGATNEKLFF
abundance: NA; v_gene: TRBV19; d_gene: TRBD1; j_gene: TRBJ1-2; CDR3nt: TGTGCCAGTGCGACAGGGAACCGCTATGGCTACACCTTC; CDR3aa: CASATGNRYGYTF
abundance: NA; v_gene: TRBV3-1/TRBV3-2; d_gene: NA; j_gene: TRBJ1-5; CDR3nt: TGTGCCAGCAGCCAAGAACAGGGAAGAAATCAGCCCCAGCATTTT; CDR3aa: CASSQEQGRNQPQHF
abundance: few; v_gene: TRBV18; d_gene: NA; j_gene: TRBJ2-5; CDR3nt: TGTGCCAGCTCACCCCTAAGCGGGCGTTTGGAGACCCAGTACTTC; CDR3aa: CASSPLSGRLETQYF
abundance: NA; v_gene: TRBV5-1; d_gene: NA; j_gene: TRBJ2-1; CDR3nt: TGCGCCAGCTTCGGCTACAATGAGCAGTTCTTC; CDR3aa: CASFGYNEQFF
abundance: NA; v_gene: TRBV3-1/TRBV3-2; d_gene: NA; j_gene: TRBJ1-2; CDR3nt: TGTGCCAGCAGCCAATGGCCGGGACAACCGGGCGGCTACACCTTC; CDR3aa: CASSQWPGQPGGYTF
abundance: few; v_gene: TRBV5-4; d_gene: NA; j_gene: TRBJ1-1; CDR3nt: TGTGCCAGCAGCATTACGAACACTGAAGCTTTCTTT; CDR3aa: CASSITNTEAFF
abundance: NA; v_gene: TRBV4-3; d_gene: TRBD1; j_gene: TRBJ1-6; CDR3nt: TGCGCCAGCAGCCGCCCTAGGCCGGGACAGGGGCCCAGTAACTATAATTCACCCCTCCACTTT; CDR3aa: CASSRPRPGQGPSNYNSPLHF
abundance: NA; v_gene: TRBV7-3; d_gene: NA; j_gene: TRBJ2-7; CDR3nt: TGTGCCAGCAGCTTATCCGGGGGCCTTGAGCAGTACTTC; CDR3aa: CASSLSGGLEQYF
abundance: once; v_gene: TRBV5-6; d_gene: NA; j_gene: TRBJ2-5; CDR3nt: TGTGCCAGCAACCCCCTCTTAATGACAGCCCAAGAGACCCAGTACTTC; CDR3aa: CASNPLLMTAQETQYF
abundance: once; v_gene: TRBV18; d_gene: NA; j_gene: TRBJ1-1; CDR3nt: TGTGCCAGCTCACCAAGAACAGGGGAAGCTTTCTTT; CDR3aa: CASSPRTGEAFF
abundance: NA; v_gene: TRBV6-2/TRBV6-3; d_gene: NA; j_gene: TRBJ2-2; CDR3nt: TGTGCCAGCAGTACGACCTCCGTCGGGGAGCTGTTTTTT; CDR3aa: CASSTTSVGELFF
abundance: NA; v_gene: TRBV19; d_gene: NA; j_gene: TRBJ1-5; CDR3nt: TGTGCCAGTAGTATAGACAGGGGAAGTTTTCAGCCCCAGCATTTT; CDR3aa: CASSIDRGSFQPQHF
abundance: NA; v_gene: TRBV6-5; d_gene: NA; j_gene: TRBJ1-4; CDR3nt: TGTGCCAGCAAGAACGCGGAGACTAATGAAAAACTGTTTTTT; CDR3aa: CASKNAETNEKLFF
abundance: NA; v_gene: TRBV5-5; d_gene: NA; j_gene: TRBJ1-1; CDR3nt: TGTGCCAGCAGCGGGGACGCCTTGGCCGAAGCTTTCTTT; CDR3aa: CASSGDALAEAFF
abundance: NA; v_gene: TRBV19; d_gene: NA; j_gene: TRBJ2-2; CDR3nt: TGTGCCAGTAGTATCCGGCGTGAGCTGTTTTTT; CDR3aa: CASSIRRELFF
abundance: NA; v_gene: TRBV7-2; d_gene: NA; j_gene: TRBJ1-5; CDR3nt: TGTGCCAGCAGCTTAAGGAACGGACAGCCCCAGCATTTT; CDR3aa: CASSLRNGQPQHF
abundance: NA; v_gene: TRBV3-1/TRBV3-2; d_gene: TRBD1; j_gene: TRBJ2-7; CDR3nt: TGTGCCAGCAGCCAGGCCTTCATGACAGGGAATAGGTACGAGCAGTACTTC; CDR3aa: CASSQAFMTGNRYEQYF
abundance: NA; v_gene: TRBV6-1; d_gene: NA; j_gene: TRBJ1-4; CDR3nt: TGTGCCAGCAGTGAAGCCCCGACTCGAATTAATGAAAAACTGTTTTTT; CDR3aa: CASSEAPTRINEKLFF
abundance: NA; v_gene: TRBV5-1; d_gene: TRBD1; j_gene: TRBJ1-1; CDR3nt: TGCGCCAGTACAGGGGGCTTCTGGGACACTGAAGCTTTCTTT; CDR3aa: CASTGGFWDTEAFF
abundance: NA; v_gene: TRBV7-9; d_gene: TRBD1; j_gene: TRBJ2-5; CDR3nt: TGTGCCAGCAGCTTAATCGGATCAGGGGGCCGGGAGACCCAGTACTTC; CDR3aa: CASSLIGSGGRETQYF
abundance: NA; v_gene: TRBV5-1; d_gene: TRBD2; j_gene: TRBJ2-3; CDR3nt: TGCGCCACCGCTGCGGGGGGCGGGGCAGATACGCAGTATTTT; CDR3aa: CATAAGGGADTQYF
abundance: once; v_gene: TRBV7-9; d_gene: TRBD1; j_gene: TRBJ1-5; CDR3nt: TGTGCCAGCAGCCCCACAGGGGGCAATCAGCCCCAGCATTTT; CDR3aa: CASSPTGGNQPQHF
abundance: NA; v_gene: TRBV7-2; d_gene: TRBD1; j_gene: TRBJ1-6; CDR3nt: TGTGCCAGCAGCTCCGTCCCGGGACAGGGGGCGGTTAATTCACCCCTCCACTTT; CDR3aa: CASSSVPGQGAVNSPLHF
abundance: NA; v_gene: TRBV10-2; d_gene: TRBD1; j_gene: TRBJ1-5; CDR3nt: TGCGCCAGCAGTGAGGGGACAGATCAGCCCCAGCATTTT; CDR3aa: CASSEGTDQPQHF
abundance: NA; v_gene: TRBV28; d_gene: NA; j_gene: TRBJ2-7; CDR3nt: TGTGCCAGCAGTTATTTTAGTCCACCTACCTACGAGCAGTACTTC; CDR3aa: CASSYFSPPTYEQYF
abundance: NA; v_gene: TRBV5-5; d_gene: TRBD1; j_gene: TRBJ1-2; CDR3nt: TGTGCCAGCAGTCGGGACAGCAATTCCTATGGCTACACCTTC; CDR3aa: CASSRDSNSYGYTF
abundance: NA; v_gene: TRBV19; d_gene: NA; j_gene: TRBJ1-1; CDR3nt: TGTGCCAGTAGTCTAGACCCCCGCCAGCACACTGAAGCTTTCTTT; CDR3aa: CASSLDPRQHTEAFF
abundance: NA; v_gene: TRBV12-2; d_gene: NA; j_gene: TRBJ1-2; CDR3nt: TGTGCAAGTCGCTTAACAGACAGGGGCAGAGGCTACACCTTC; CDR3aa: CASRLTDRGRGYTF
abundance: NA; v_gene: TRBV5-4; d_gene: TRBD1; j_gene: TRBJ2-3; CDR3nt: TGTGCCAGCAGCCCGAACAGGGGGAGTGTAACAGATACGCAGTATTTT; CDR3aa: CASSPNRGSVTDTQYF
abundance: NA; v_gene: TRBV5-6; d_gene: NA; j_gene: TRBJ1-1; CDR3nt: TGTGCCAGCAGCTTAGGTCCTGAAGCTTTCTTT; CDR3aa: CASSLGPEAFF
abundance: NA; v_gene: TRBV5-6; d_gene: NA; j_gene: TRBJ2-7; CDR3nt: TGTGCCAGCAGCCCCTGGACAGACGAGTACGAGCAGTACTTC; CDR3aa: CASSPWTDEYEQYF
abundance: NA; v_gene: TRBV30; d_gene: NA; j_gene: TRBJ2-2; CDR3nt: TGTGCCTGGAGCCACAACGTAATCGGGGAGCTGTTTTTT; CDR3aa: CAWSHNVIGELFF
abundance: once; v_gene: TRBV2; d_gene: TRBD1; j_gene: TRBJ1-4; CDR3nt: TGTGCCAGCAGTCCCCCCGGACAGGGGATTATAGTTAATGAAAAACTGTTTTTT; CDR3aa: CASSPPGQGIIVNEKLFF
abundance: once; v_gene: TRBV5-6; d_gene: NA; j_gene: TRBJ2-3; CDR3nt: TGTGCCAGCAGCTCGGCCGTGACAGATACGCAGTATTTT; CDR3aa: CASSSAVTDTQYF
abundance: NA; v_gene: TRBV30; d_gene: NA; j_gene: TRBJ2-5; CDR3nt: TGTGCCTGGAGTGTAACCGTCGAGACCCAGTACTTC; CDR3aa: CAWSVTVETQYF
abundance: NA; v_gene: TRBV5-6; d_gene: TRBD1; j_gene: TRBJ1-1; CDR3nt: TGTGCCAGCAGCTTGGCCTTTCAGGGGGGTACTGAAGCTTTCTTT; CDR3aa: CASSLAFQGGTEAFF